This TCR beta chain originates from a study of blood T cell repertoires in COVID-19. Generated by immunoSEQ multiplex PCR, the TCRdb table keeps only in-frame clones and is missing some. Counted here are roughly 250,000 clones, 75% to 90% occurring once; the ten biggest clones make up roughly 2.3%. This clone was seen only once. The cohort comprised adults aged about 18 to 100 years residing in about two dozen US areas. Membership in each cohort depended on participant-reported clinical history. Looked up from germline, CDR1 is SNHLY and CDR2 is FYNNEI. V shed 8 bases, J shed 5 bases, and the junction held 10 bases outside the gene matches. CDR3 length: 14 residues.

The chain uses TRBV2 and TRBJ1-1, with TRBD1 matching 8 bases. The sample was PBMCs or T cells enriched from blood (not recorded which). This clonotype originated in a woman aged 18-30 years who had recovered from COVID-19. In DNA form, the CDR3 reads TGTGCCAGCGAGAAGGACAGGGAGTATACTGAAGCTTTCTTT. This encodes CASEKDREYTEAFF.